Listed here are 12 T cell receptor beta chains from one sample, sequenced in a study of control samples from healthy donors and cancer patients. The data were produced by immunoSEQ multiplex PCR, yet TCRdb's version contains in-frame clones alone and is incomplete. The sample records 85,000 to 90,000 clones, 85% to 90% being singletons. The sequenced sample was blood. These receptors came from a woman aged 40 to 50 in good health.

This rearrangement joins TRBV20-1 to TRBJ1-5; no clear D. The CDR3 has 10 amino acids. Deletions cut 4 bases from V and 6 bases from J, with 4 bases between. Germline loops: CDR1 DFQATT, CDR2 SNEGSKA (reference sequence). Written as DNA, the CDR3 is TGCAGTGCTATCGGTCAGCCCCAGCATTTT. It is translated as CSAIGQPQHF.

The chain combines TRBV6-5 with TRBJ1-3, with TRBD1 matching over 8 bases. The CDR3 loop spans 14 amino acids. The trim removed 5 bases at V and 3 bases at J, leaving 3 bases unmatched. CDR1 is MNHEY and CDR2 is SVGAGI in the germline V gene. The CDR3 reads CASSQGAYGNTIYF. The CDR3 bases are TGTGCCAGCAGTCAGGGGGCATATGGAAACACCATATATTTT.

This clone was recorded a few times. The rearrangement uses TRBV20-1 and TRBJ1-6; D remains unclear. Trimming cost V 5 bases and J 11 bases, with 10 bases left between them. Germline-derived CDR1 and CDR2 are DFQATT and SNEGSKA (reference sequence). The CDR3 extends over 11 amino acids. The chain's CDR3 is CSAEAGTPLHF. The CDR3 DNA sequence: TGCAGTGCTGAAGCCGGGACACCCCTCCACTTT.

This clone turned up a few times. The chain uses TRBV7-2 and TRBJ2-3, with D unclear. The germline V gene encodes CDR1 SGHTA and CDR2 FQGNSA. Trimming cost V 4 bases and J 0 bases, with 8 bases left between them. CDR3 length: 14 amino acids. Here the CDR3 reads CASSSYLSTDTQYF. DNA for the CDR3: TGTGCCAGCAGCTCTTACCTTAGCACAGATACGCAGTATTTT. The full variable domain, rest sourced from reference TRBV7-2 and TRBJ2-3, is GAGVSQSPSNKVTEKGKDVELRCDPISGHTALYWYRQSLGQGLEFLIYFQGNSAPDKSGLPSDRFSAERTGGSVSTLTIQRTQQEDSAVYLCASSSYLSTDTQYFGPGTRLTVL.

This rearrangement joins TRBV30 to TRBJ2-7; no firm D call. Trimming pared 1 base from V and 3 bases from J, leaving 7 bases between. Germline CDR1 is GTSNPN and CDR2 is SVGIG (reference sequence). There are 12 residues in the CDR3. CDR3 DNA: TGTGCCTGGAGTGGGGATAACTACGAGCAGTACTTC. Translated: CAWSGDNYEQYF.

V usage is TRBV5-6 and J usage is TRBJ1-1, with unresolved D. Germline CDR1 SGHDT, CDR2 YYEEEE. The V gene lost 0 bases and the J gene lost 0 bases, with 6 bases spanning the gap. The CDR3 is 14 residues long. CDR3 residues: CASSLGLVNTEAFF. DNA of the CDR3: TGTGCCAGCAGCTTGGGGCTTGTGAACACTGAAGCTTTCTTT.

This chain uses TRBV19 with TRBJ2-3, with 7 positions matching TRBD2. Trimming at V came to 3 bases and at J to 3 bases, leaving 3 bases not matched to a gene. The CDR3 sequence is 14 residues long. From germline, CDR1 is LNHDA and CDR2 SQIVND (reference sequence). CDR3 sequence: CASSMLRGTDTQYF. The DNA for the CDR3 is TGTGCCAGTAGTATGTTGCGGGGGACAGATACGCAGTATTTT.

V usage is TRBV25-1 and J usage is TRBJ1-4; no clear D gene. Per germline, CDR1 MGHDK and CDR2 SYGVNS. This CDR3 is 12 amino acids long. The V and J ends lost 5 bases and 6 bases respectively, with 7 bases between them. The chain's CDR3 is CASSSLDEKLFF. CDR3 nucleotide sequence: TGTGCCAGCAGTTCCCTTGATGAAAAACTGTTTTTT.

The genes are TRBV6-5 and TRBJ2-3, with TRBD1 as a possible D gene (5 bases). The CDR3 covers 13 residues. The germline gives CDR1 MNHEY, CDR2 SVGAGI. V was trimmed by 8 bases and J by 7 bases, leaving 16 bases between them. CDR3 sequence reads: CASGREPGHTQYF. CDR3 in DNA: TGTGCCAGCGGCAGGGAACCCGGTCATACGCAGTATTTT.

The V gene is TRBV23-1, the J gene TRBJ2-3; the D call may be TRBD1 or TRBD2 (5 bases each). TRBV23-1 is noted as an ORF with a role that remains uncertain. The CDR3 is 17 amino acids. V dropped 2 bases and J dropped 0 bases, with 15 bases sitting between them. CDR3 loop: CASSQPTGRGSTDTQYF. CDR3 nucleotides: TGCGCCAGCAGTCAACCAACGGGAAGGGGTAGCACAGATACGCAGTATTTT.

There are a few counts of this clone. The chain couples TRBV7-2 to TRBJ1-2; D remains ambiguous. V lost 5 bases and J lost 3, with 10 bases in between. In germline, CDR1 is SGHTA, CDR2 FQGNSA. The CDR3 extends over 13 amino acids. The DNA of the CDR3 is TGTGCCAGCAGCCGAGACCCGGACTATGGCTACACCTTC. Translating gives CASSRDPDYGYTF.

The chain employs TRBV19 and TRBJ2-6, with D uncertain. Germline V gene lookup returns CDR1 LNHDA and CDR2 SQIVND (reference sequence). Trimming left V 7 bases short and J 0 bases short, with 10 bases between. The CDR3 contains 15 residues. The CDR3 spells CASNRRFSGANVLTF. The CDR3, as DNA: TGTGCCAGTAATAGGAGATTCTCTGGGGCCAACGTCCTGACTTTC.